This T cell receptor (beta chain) came from a study of regulatory T cells in long-lasting Graves disease. Arm-PCR with iRepertoire HTBI primers amplified the CDR3 regions for these TCR beta libraries. TCRdb re-analysed the multiplex PCR reads in MiXCR, keeping a single row per CDR3 protein. Of over 500,000 distinct CDR3 sequences in the sample, about 16% were seen once. Time point meaning: newly diagnosed GD, antithyroid drugs for less than 3 months. PBMCs provided the RNA from which the TCR library was made. It was an endocrinology department in Xi'an, China, that provided the patients. V gave up 4 bases and J gave up 7 bases, with 18 bases separating them. Germline CDR1 and CDR2: SGHRS and YFSETQ. There are 16 residues in the CDR3. This clonotype was counted between two and nine times. This sample also appeared in a second study, on T cells in Graves' hyperthyroidism and ophthalmopathy.

The chain is built from TRBV5-1 and TRBJ1-6; possibly TRBD1 for D (6 bases). The origin of this receptor is a young woman with Graves disease. The sequenced sample was peripheral blood mononuclear cells (PBMCs), obtained at new diagnosis, from a patient treated with antithyroid drugs. DNA of the CDR3: TGCGCCAGCAGCATCACTCCGGGACACAAGAATTCACCCCTCCACTTT. This encodes CASSITPGHKNSPLHF.